This TCR beta chain came from a study of T cell changes during pregnancy in multiple sclerosis. This table comes from immunoSEQ multiplex PCR, and its TCRdb copy is limited to in-frame clones, with some not included. The data contain 50,000 to 60,000 clones, around 85% of them singletons. The CDR3 is 16 amino acids. Germline-derived CDR1 and CDR2 are ENHRY and SYGVKD. Unmatched junction bases numbered 5, after V lost 0 bases and J lost 3 bases. Sequences were derived from CD4+ T cells from peripheral blood mononuclear cells, sampled in the third trimester of pregnancy. The chain links TRBV10-3 to TRBJ2-3, with 8 bases matching TRBD1. The receptor was derived from a female donor with multiple sclerosis, enrolled in a pregnancy study. For the CDR3, the DNA is TGTGCCATCAGTGAGTCCAGGGGGCTTAAAACAGATACGCAGTATTTT. Amino acids: CAISESRGLKTDTQYF.